This paragraph covers one T cell receptor (beta chain) sequence. Its target is not known. This CDR3 has 14 residues. The V end was cut by 3 bases, the J end by 1 base, with 10 bases between. Germline values: CDR1 DFQATT, CDR2 SNEGSKA (reference sequence). This sample is part of a study of T-cell reconstitution after alpha-beta-depleted transplantation in children. Points from the study as a whole: The authors attributed T-cell counts and diversity one year after transplant mostly to newly produced T cells. In patients about two months after transplant, alpha-beta T cells reportedly arose from several hundred expanded graft clones. Day-60 TCRbeta diversity that was high in some patients was derived from surviving recipient T cells and thymic progenitors.

Using unique molecular identifiers, the investigators prepared the TCRbeta library. TCRdb re-called the PCR reads through MiXCR, storing one row per CDR3 protein. The profile shows about a million distinct CDR3 sequences, roughly 31% of them singletons. The V gene is TRBV20-1, the J gene TRBJ2-1; D might be TRBD1 (5 bases). This receptor was identified in a boy under two years old who had a stem cell transplant for SCID, so the T cells may come from the graft donor. Sequenced here: PBMCs, mostly from graft donor cells, sampled 360 days after TCRalphabeta/CD19-depleted stem cell transplant. CDR3 DNA: TGCAGTGCTAGCTTTCAGGGTTCCTACAATGAGCAGTTCTTC. Translated, it gives CSASFQGSYNEQFF.